Presented here are 11 T cell receptor beta chains from one specimen sequenced in a study of blood T cell repertoires in COVID-19. Some clones are missing from TCRdb's copy, which holds only in-frame ones; the method was immunoSEQ multiplex PCR. The sample lists about 50,000 clones; roughly nine tenths were seen once. Sequencing input: peripheral blood. These receptors were collected from a man aged 35-49 years with acute or convalescent COVID-19.

V gene TRBV6-5 combines with J gene TRBJ1-3; 7 bases are a match to TRBD1. V was pared by 4 bases and J by 0 bases, with 6 bases of the junction left unmatched. The V gene's germline CDR1 is MNHEY and CDR2 SVGAGI. There are 16 residues in the CDR3. The CDR3 spells CASSLGTASSGNTIYF. For the CDR3, the DNA is TGTGCCAGCAGTTTAGGGACAGCAAGCTCTGGAAACACCATATATTTT.

J is TRBJ2-5 and V is TRBV6-5, with TRBD2 matching over 9 bases. Germline assignment: CDR1 MNHEY and CDR2 SVGAGI. The CDR3 spans 16 residues. The ends lost 0 bases at V and 5 bases at J; junction bases unmatched: 7. CDR3 region: CASSYSFAGGPETQYF. The CDR3 bases are TGTGCCAGCAGTTACTCCTTTGCGGGAGGGCCGGAGACCCAGTACTTC.

The chain combines TRBV7-8 with TRBJ1-3; D is uncertain. The CDR3 extends over 14 amino acids. Per the germline V gene, CDR1 is SGHVS and CDR2 is FQNEAQ. V gave up 1 base and J gave up 5 bases, with 9 bases separating them. The CDR3 reads CASSLDPGRNTIYF. In nucleotides, the CDR3 is TGTGCCAGCAGCTTAGATCCTGGCAGAAACACCATATATTTT.

Only one count was recorded for this clone. The chain carries TRBV6-2 or TRBV6-3 and TRBJ2-7; D might be TRBD2 (6 bases). From germline, CDR1 is MNHEY and CDR2 SVGEGT. This CDR3 has 14 residues. Trimming pared 5 bases from V and 2 bases from J, leaving 13 bases between. This chain's CDR3 is CASSVRPGAYEQYF. As DNA, the CDR3 is TGTGCCAGCAGTGTCCGCCCGGGGGCCTACGAGCAGTACTTC.

V usage is TRBV3-1 (or the pseudogene TRBV3-2) and J usage is TRBJ1-2; D unclear. The CDR3 is 14 amino acids. The germline CDR1 and CDR2 sequences are LGHDT and YNNKEL (reference sequence). Trimming pared 1 base from V and 8 bases from J, leaving 14 bases between. For the CDR3, the DNA is TGTGCCAGCAGCCAAGTCGAGGTCGCGGGCGGCTACACCTTC. Translation: CASSQVEVAGGYTF.

The chain joins TRBV24-1 to TRBJ2-1, with D perhaps TRBD1 (6 bases). V lost 3 bases to trimming and J lost 7 bases, with 21 bases between them. Germline V gene sequence: CDR1 KGHDR, CDR2 SFDVKD. The CDR3 runs 17 residues. CDR3 nucleotides: TGTGCCACCAGTGATCGGAGAGGGGACAACCGTATGAATGAGCAGTTCTTC. Encoded protein: CATSDRRGDNRMNEQFF.

The chain links TRBV5-1 to TRBJ2-5, with D tentatively TRBD1 (6 bases). The CDR3 is 14 residues long. V lost 4 bases to trimming and J lost 2 bases, with 12 bases between them. Per germline, CDR1 SGHRS and CDR2 YFSETQ. CDR3 in amino acids: CASSHQGTQETQYF. The CDR3, as DNA: TGCGCCAGCAGCCATCAGGGGACGCAAGAGACCCAGTACTTC.

V usage is TRBV4-1 and J usage is TRBJ1-4, with 8 bases fitting TRBD1. The CDR3 consists of 17 residues. CDR1 and CDR2 (germline): MGHRA, YSYEKL. Trimming cost V 3 bases and J 7 bases; bases outside gene matches: 13. The CDR3 sequence: CASSQARGNRGVEKLFF. The DNA for the CDR3 is TGCGCCAGCAGCCAGGCCCGTGGAAACAGGGGGGTTGAAAAACTGTTTTTT.

This clone was picked up a small number of times. The genes are TRBV6-4 and TRBJ2-2, with 8 bases identical to TRBD1. V dropped 6 bases and J dropped 1; count of bases not matched to a gene: 4. Germline values: CDR1 MRHNA, CDR2 SNTAGT. The CDR3 has 15 residues. CDR3 nucleotides: TGTGCCAGCAGCGCGACAGGGGAGAACACCGGGGAGCTGTTTTTT. It yields the protein CASSATGENTGELFF.

The CDR3 coding sequence is TGTGCCAGCAGCAGGACAGGGGCCTTTAATTCACCCCTCCACTTT. Its protein product is CASSRTGAFNSPLHF. The V and J genes are TRBV5-5 and TRBJ1-6; 9 bases fit TRBD1. The V and J ends lost 4 bases and 6 bases, in that order; junction bases with no gene match: 5. This CDR3 comprises 15 residues. Germline CDR1 is SGHKS and CDR2 is YYEKEE (reference sequence).

This clone occurred once. The J gene is TRBJ2-7, the V gene TRBV5-1, with a possible D match to TRBD1 (7 bases). V was shortened by 7 bases and J by 6 bases, with 26 bases between the two germline ends. The CDR3 spans 16 residues. Germline CDR1 and CDR2: SGHRS and YFSETQ. CDR3 loop: CASQLSGGQPSREQYF. The CDR3 DNA reads TGCGCCAGCCAACTTTCCGGGGGACAGCCCTCCCGCGAGCAGTACTTC.